This TCR beta chain was identified in a study of shared clonotypes between healthy human individuals. Study background: Samples came from a couple of female and a few male donors aged 18 to 49. Whole-study results and caveats: Lower generation probabilities were found for non-shared clonotypes than for those shared by all four donors. Clonotype sharing among the donors was expected to vary with sequencing depth.

Replicate PCRs for sorted subsets used 200 ng DNA; this equaled some 30,000 T cell genomes. Sequencing was performed with immunoSEQ multiplex PCR; in TCRdb, only in-frame clones are kept and a portion is missing. The sample yields 2 million to 3 million clones, more than 80% seen once. Germline trimming cut 3 bases from V and 8 bases from J; bases unmatched to any gene: 4. The CDR3 contains 13 residues. Germline lookup yields CDR1 MDHEN and CDR2 SYDVKM. On this clone itself: Its antigen is unidentified.

The source of this sequence is a man younger than 30 in good health. The sequencing input was naive CD4+ T cells sorted from blood. Subset specified: CD45RA+ positively selected. The rearrangement uses TRBV28 and TRBJ1-2; 9 nucleotides match TRBD1. CDR3 sequence: CASSFDRGGGYTF. Here the CDR3 DNA reads TGTGCCAGCAGTTTCGACAGGGGGGGAGGCTACACCTTC.